The 19 T cell receptor beta chains reported below all come from one sample, sequenced in a study of breast tumors, draining lymph nodes, adjacent tissues (dated by TCRdb to the mid-2010s). Receptors were amplified or captured by multiplex PCR. The sequencer listed for this sample is Illumina HiSeq 2000. The public sequencing data were trimmed at Q25 with fastp and processed into clonotypes with MiXCR by TCRdb, which kept only in-frame beta chains. All rows with the same CDR3 protein become a single entry with the most common DNA and genes. The sample table holds more than 50,000 distinct CDR3 sequences, of which around 52% were seen once. Roughly 18% of the sample is held by the ten biggest clonotypes. The specimen sequenced was breast tumor tissue. These receptors were obtained from a female donor with breast cancer. Some clones in this sample may be carry-over from other donors' samples.

This clonotype was counted ten times or more. The V call is TRBV25-1, the J call TRBJ2-5; 7 positions match TRBD1. Trimming at V came to 5 bases and at J to 3 bases, leaving 6 bases not matched to a gene. This CDR3 is 14 amino acids long. CDR1 is MGHDK and CDR2 is SYGVNS in the germline V gene. The CDR3 bases are TGTGCCAGCAGTACAGGGGACACGGAAGAGACCCAGTACTTC. Translated: CASSTGDTEETQYF.

Sample share makes this clonotype medium-sized (0.01 to 0.1%). V usage is TRBV20-1 and J usage is TRBJ2-5; 12 positions agree with TRBD1. Germline V CDR1 and CDR2: DFQATT, SNEGSKA (reference sequence). J lost 5 bases, V lost 3 bases, and 16 bases had no gene match. There are 18 residues in the CDR3. CDR3: CSASSARDRGLLAETQYF. The CDR3 DNA is TGCAGTGCTAGTAGTGCCCGGGACAGGGGGCTTCTAGCGGAGACCCAGTACTTC.

Comment on this clonotype: A much larger clone sits a single nucleotide away, making a read error possible. The V gene is TRBV20-1, the J gene TRBJ1-5; TRBD1 aligns across 8 bases. This CDR3 is 15 amino acids long. Germline V gene sequence: CDR1 DFQATT, CDR2 SNEGSKA (reference sequence). Here the CDR3 reads CSARPDRGSTQPQHF. In nucleotides, the CDR3 is TGCAGTGCTAGACCAGACAGGGGAAGCACTCAGCCCCAGCATTTT.

As for this clonotype: At one end the junction does not follow the germline gene, possibly because of a read error. The chain links TRBV11-2 to TRBJ2-5; 9 positions agree with TRBD1. There are 15 residues in the CDR3. CDR1 SGHAT and CDR2 FQNNGV come from the germline V gene. The CDR3 is CASSLGQGPGETQHF. CDR3 nucleotide sequence: TGTGCCAGCAGCCTTGGACAGGGGCCAGGAGAGACCCAGCACTTC.

The V gene is TRBV5-5, the J gene TRBJ2-7; D remains unclear. The V and J ends lost 1 base and 2 bases respectively, with 10 bases between them. CDR1 SGHKS and CDR2 YYEKEE come from the germline V gene (reference sequence). The CDR3 runs to 14 residues. The CDR3 DNA reads TGTGCCAGCAGCTTGAGGCAGGCGACCTACGAGCAGTACTTC. This codes for CASSLRQATYEQYF. Drawing the rest from reference TRBV5-5 and TRBJ2-7, the complete variable domain is DAGVTQSPTHLIKTRGQQVTLRCSPISGHKSVSWYQQVLGQGPQFIFQYYEKEERGRGNFPDRFSARQFPNYSSELNVNALLLGDSALYLCASSLRQATYEQYFGPGTRLTVT.

This clonotype was seen ten or more times. This chain uses TRBV24-1 with TRBJ2-1, with TRBD2 matching 8 bases. V was pared by 3 bases and J by 4 bases, with 13 bases of the junction left unmatched. The CDR3 has 18 amino acids. Germline V gene lookup returns CDR1 KGHDR and CDR2 SFDVKD. The CDR3 protein is CATSDPKLAGKGYNEQFF. The CDR3 nucleotides are TGTGCCACCAGTGATCCCAAATTAGCGGGAAAGGGGTACAATGAGCAGTTCTTC.

CDR3 sequence (DNA): TGTGCCAGCAGCTACCTAACAGGGGCGATGAATTCACCCCTCCACTTT. Translating gives CASSYLTGAMNSPLHF. This chain uses TRBV11-2 with TRBJ1-6; 7 bases match TRBD1. In germline, CDR1 is SGHAT, CDR2 FQNNGV. V shed 4 bases, J shed 7 bases, and the junction held 10 bases outside the gene matches. The CDR3 has 16 residues.

This rearrangement joins TRBV2 to TRBJ2-1; 10 bases are a match to TRBD2. This CDR3 spans 17 amino acids. In germline, CDR1 is SNHLY, CDR2 FYNNEI. The J segment lost 1 base and the V segment lost 7 bases, leaving 10 bases of the junction unmatched. DNA for the CDR3: TGTGCCAGCAATGGACTAGCGGAGGGGCTTTCCTACAATGAGCAGTTCTTC. Protein sequence: CASNGLAEGLSYNEQFF.

V is TRBV29-1 and J is TRBJ2-1, with a tentative D call TRBD2 (6 bases). The CDR3 length is 11 residues. The V gene's germline CDR1 is SQVTM and CDR2 ANQGSEA. The V end was cut by 6 bases, the J end by 6 bases, with 9 bases between. CDR3 region: CSVGRINEQFF. The CDR3 DNA reads TGCAGCGTGGGGAGGATCAATGAGCAGTTCTTC.

This chain links TRBV2 with TRBJ1-5; 7 bases are a match to TRBD1. The CDR3 contains 12 residues. V shed 2 bases and J 13 bases; nucleotides not matched to a gene: 5. In germline, CDR1 is SNHLY, CDR2 FYNNEI. CDR3 sequence: CASSEYGQDQHF. As DNA, the CDR3 is TGTGCCAGCAGTGAATATGGACAGGATCAGCATTTT.

The sample holds one count of this clonotype. It is likely a read error, because the conserved phenylalanine at the end of the CDR3 is missing. This rearrangement joins TRBV7-2 to TRBJ2-2, with D perhaps matching TRBD2 (5 bases). The germline V and J ends were trimmed by 7 bases and 1 base, with 16 bases remaining between them. This CDR3 comprises 16 residues. CDR1 and CDR2 from the germline V gene are SGHTA and FQGNSA. This chain's CDR3 is CTSKDSEYVNTGELFS. CDR3 bases: TGTACCAGCAAGGATAGCGAATATGTGAACACCGGGGAGCTGTTTTCT.

This clonotype was detected ten times or more. This may arise from a read error, as a much more abundant clone is one base away. This chain links TRBV5-4 with TRBJ2-3, with D uncertain. The CDR3 has 12 residues. In germline, CDR1 is SGHNT, CDR2 YYREEE (reference sequence). The CDR3 region has the DNA TGTGCCAGCAGCTCTAACACAGCTACGCAGTATTTT. This gives the protein CASSSNTATQYF.

This clonotype was seen many times. This chain connects TRBV6-1 to TRBJ2-5; D is uncertain. V lost 6 bases and J lost 0, with 8 bases in between. CDR3 length: 13 residues. Germline CDR1 is MNHNS and CDR2 is SASEGT. This CDR3 is CASSLSYQETQYF. The CDR3 DNA follows: TGTGCCAGCAGCCTTAGCTACCAAGAGACCCAGTACTTC.

This clonotype was detected many times. A much larger clone is a single base away; this may be a read error. This chain links TRBV7-9 with TRBJ2-5; no reliable D call. Germline V gene lookup returns CDR1 SEHNR and CDR2 FQNEAQ (reference sequence). CDR3 size: 15 residues. In DNA, the CDR3 is TGTGCCAGCAGCTTAGAGGGCCAGCCAGGAGAGACCCAGCACTTC. Encoded protein: CASSLEGQPGETQHF. The full variable domain, rest sourced from reference TRBV7-9 and TRBJ2-5, is DTGVSQNPRHKITKRGQNVTFRCDPISEHNRLYWYRQTLGQGPEFLTYFQNEAQLEKSRLLSDRFSAERPKGSFSTLEIQRTEQGDSAMYLCASSLEGQPGETQHFGPGTRLLVL.

By share, this clonotype ranks as medium-sized. This chain connects TRBV7-6 to TRBJ2-1; TRBD2 matches at 11 bases. CDR3 size: 15 residues. Per the germline V gene, CDR1 is SGHVS and CDR2 is FNYEAQ. V dropped 2 bases and J dropped 8; count of bases not matched to a gene: 5. The CDR3 region is CASSLRTSGSDEQFF. In DNA, the CDR3 is TGTGCCAGCAGCTTAAGAACTAGCGGGAGCGATGAGCAGTTCTTC.

V gene TRBV4-1 combines with J gene TRBJ1-6; possibly TRBD1 for D (6 bases). The CDR3 length is 15 residues. The ends were cut back, 0 bases at V and 8 bases at J, with 11 bases in the middle. Germline V gene lookup returns CDR1 MGHRA and CDR2 YSYEKL. CDR3 nucleotide sequence: TGCGCCAGCAGCCAAGAGGGGGCGTTCCATTCACCCCTCCACTTT. It is translated as CASSQEGAFHSPLHF.

J is TRBJ2-3 and V is TRBV13, with 13 bases aligning to TRBD2. Trimming took 5 bases from V and 2 from J; bases not matched to a gene: 13. Germline assignment: CDR1 PRHDT and CDR2 FYEKMQ (reference sequence). This CDR3 has 19 residues. The CDR3 region has the DNA TGTGCCAGCAGCCCACCTGGACTAGCGGGAGTGGACCCCACAGATACGCAGTATTTT. Translated, it gives CASSPPGLAGVDPTDTQYF.

This clonotype was observed many times. Possible read error: a much larger clone is one base away. CDR3 amino acids: CASSQDRRHRAGEKLFF. The CDR3 coding sequence is TGCGCCAGCAGCCAAGATCGGAGGCACAGGGCTGGGGAAAAACTGTTTTTT. This chain connects TRBV4-3 to TRBJ1-4; TRBD1 is a possible D gene (6 bases). CDR3 length: 17 residues. Trimming took 0 bases from V and 8 from J, leaving 19 bases between them. In germline, CDR1 is LGHNA, CDR2 YSLEER.

The rearrangement uses TRBV6-1 and TRBJ2-2; TRBD1 agrees at 10 bases. The CDR3 has 15 residues. Germline V gene sequence: CDR1 MNHNS, CDR2 SASEGT. The junction had 5 bases not matched to a gene; V was cut back by 5 bases and J by 5 bases. The CDR3 DNA reads as TGTGCCAGCAGTACCGACAGGGGGCGAACCGGGGAGCTGTTTTTT. Translated, it gives CASSTDRGRTGELFF.